The rows below give T cell receptor beta chains drawn from one sample of a study of blood T cell repertoires in COVID-19. The protocol was immunoSEQ multiplex PCR, while the TCRdb copy is restricted to in-frame clones and leaves out a portion. The sample includes about 37,000 clones, about 88% of them seen just once. Sequencing used peripheral blood. The receptors come from a man in his fifties or sixties with active COVID-19. Both conserved end residues are part of each CDR3. Fields, in order: J gene, D gene, V gene, clone size, CDR3 DNA, CDR3 protein. The D gene is left open where the match is weak. Clone size is shown for a subset of rows, as once, few, many or a class of expanded clone.

TRBJ2-3 | - | TRBV7-3 | - | TGTGCCAGCAGCTTAAATGCCCAGACAGATACGCAGTATTTT | CASSLNAQTDTQYF
TRBJ2-7 | TRBD1 | TRBV6-5 | - | TGTGCCAGCAGTTACAGAGGGGGCGAAGGTTACGAGCAGTACTTC | CASSYRGGEGYEQYF
TRBJ1-5 | TRBD1 | TRBV30 | - | TGTGCCTGGAGTGTACTACAACAGGGGACCTCCGATCAGCCCCAGCATTTT | CAWSVLQQGTSDQPQHF
TRBJ2-3 | TRBD2 | TRBV29-1 | - | TGCAGCGTTGTTAGCGGGGACTCCACAGATACGCAGTATTTT | CSVVSGDSTDTQYF
TRBJ1-5 | - | TRBV3-1/TRBV3-2 | - | TGTGCCAGCAGCCCCAGCGGGCAGCCCCAGCATTTT | CASSPSGQPQHF
TRBJ1-1 | - | TRBV2 | - | TGTGCCAGCAGGAGAGGTGGTGGAGCTTTCTTT | CASRRGGGAFF
TRBJ1-1 | - | TRBV6-5 | - | TGTGCCAGCAGTAAGGGGGTGAGGGTAAATACTGAAGCTTTCTTT | CASSKGVRVNTEAFF
TRBJ1-1 | - | TRBV25-1 | once | TGTGCCAGCAGTGCGGGGAGGTCAGACACTGAAGCTTTCTTT | CASSAGRSDTEAFF
TRBJ2-7 | TRBD1 | TRBV6-5 | - | TGTGCCAGCAGTTACTCGACAGGGATCTCCTACGAGCAGTACTTC | CASSYSTGISYEQYF
TRBJ2-7 | - | TRBV11-2 | - | TGTGCCAGCAGTCAGGGGTGGGCAGGGGTTACCTACGAGCAGTACTTC | CASSQGWAGVTYEQYF
TRBJ2-7 | TRBD1 | TRBV12-3/TRBV12-4 | - | TGTGCCAGCAGCCGGGACAGGGGGAAACCTTACTTC | CASSRDRGKPYF
TRBJ1-2 | - | TRBV3-1/TRBV3-2 | - | TGTGCCAGCAGCCAAGAGCAGGGGCCTTATGGCTACACCTTC | CASSQEQGPYGYTF
TRBJ2-1 | - | TRBV18 | - | TGTGCCAGCTCACCAGCAGGACGGGGGGCCTCCTACAATGAGCAGTTCTTC | CASSPAGRGASYNEQFF
TRBJ2-7 | - | TRBV12-3/TRBV12-4 | - | TGTGCCAGCAGACCGGACAGCTACGAGCAGTACTTC | CASRPDSYEQYF
TRBJ2-7 | TRBD1 | TRBV7-3 | - | TGTGCCAGCAGCTGGGAAGGGACAGGGATTCTCGAGCAGTACTTC | CASSWEGTGILEQYF
TRBJ2-7 | TRBD2 | TRBV19 | - | TGTGCCAGTGGAGCGGGATCAGCCTCCTACGAGCAGTACTTC | CASGAGSASYEQYF
TRBJ1-1 | TRBD1 | TRBV5-1 | - | TGCGCCAGCAGCTTGGATGGACAGGGGGCCACTTTTGACACTGAAGCTTTCTTT | CASSLDGQGATFDTEAFF
TRBJ2-3 | TRBD2 | TRBV2 | - | TGTGCCAGCAGTCTAGGGACTAGCGGGAGTGTAGATACGCAGTATTTT | CASSLGTSGSVDTQYF
TRBJ2-1 | - | TRBV9 | - | TGTGCCAGCAGCGTAGCGGGTGAGGGGGGGCAGAATGAGCAGTTCTTC | CASSVAGEGGQNEQFF
TRBJ2-3 | - | TRBV18 | few | TGTGCCAGCTCCCCTAGCGCGGACACAGATACGCAGTATTTT | CASSPSADTDTQYF
TRBJ1-1 | - | TRBV12-3/TRBV12-4 | - | TGTGCCAGCAGATACGGGGACACTGAAGCTTTCTTT | CASRYGDTEAFF
TRBJ1-2 | - | TRBV29-1 | - | TGCAGCGTTGTGGACTCGGATGGCTACACCTTC | CSVVDSDGYTF
TRBJ1-2 | TRBD1 | TRBV9 | - | TGTGCCAGCAGCGGGGGGCAGGGGGAAGGCTACACCTTC | CASSGGQGEGYTF
TRBJ1-2 | TRBD1 | TRBV7-2 | - | TGTGCCAGCAGTCACCCCTCCGGGACAGGGCGGAGGATGGACTATGGCTACACCTTC | CASSHPSGTGRRMDYGYTF
TRBJ2-1 | TRBD2 | TRBV3-1/TRBV3-2 | - | TGTGCCAGCAGCCAAGTGTCGGAGACTAGCGGGACCCAGTTCTTC | CASSQVSETSGTQFF
TRBJ2-1 | - | TRBV27 | - | TGTGCCAGCAGTTTGATCGGCGGACTTTTCTACAATGAGCAGTTCTTC | CASSLIGGLFYNEQFF
TRBJ1-5 | - | TRBV5-1 | - | TGCGCCAGCAGCCCGGACAGTTTAGTATCACCCCAGCATTTT | CASSPDSLVSPQHF
TRBJ2-7 | TRBD2 | TRBV5-1 | - | TGCGCCAGCAGCCCTAGACTAGCGGAGTTCTCCTACGAGCAGTACTTC | CASSPRLAEFSYEQYF
TRBJ1-2 | - | TRBV24-1 | - | TGTGCCACCAGGGGCACCAACTATGGCTACACCTTC | CATRGTNYGYTF
TRBJ2-2 | TRBD1 | TRBV10-3 | - | TGTGCCATCAGTGAGAACCGGGACAGCGGGGAGCTGTTTTTT | CAISENRDSGELFF
TRBJ2-5 | TRBD2 | TRBV4-2 | - | TGTGCCAGCAGCCAGGACGGGACTAGCGGAAAAGAGACCCAGTACTTC | CASSQDGTSGKETQYF
TRBJ1-6 | TRBD1 | TRBV19 | - | TGTGCCAGTAGTCTAGGGACAGCTAATTCACCCCTCCACTTT | CASSLGTANSPLHF
TRBJ2-1 | TRBD2 | TRBV5-1 | - | TGCGCCAGCAGCGAAGGACTAGCGGGAGCTAATGAGCAGTTCTTC | CASSEGLAGANEQFF
TRBJ2-5 | TRBD1 | TRBV4-1 | - | TGCGCCAGCAGCCCGGACAGGGGGTACCAAGAGACCCAGTACTTC | CASSPDRGYQETQYF
TRBJ2-1 | TRBD2 | TRBV10-2 | - | TGCGCCAGCACCATAGCGGGTGGGTCAAGGAATGAGCAGTTCTTC | CASTIAGGSRNEQFF
TRBJ1-2 | TRBD1 | TRBV6-6 | - | TGTGCCAGCAGTTACTCACAGGGGTATGGCTACACCTTC | CASSYSQGYGYTF
TRBJ2-7 | TRBD1 | TRBV4-3 | - | TGCGCCAGCTCCCCCGGGACAGGAGCCTCATACGAGCAGTACTTC | CASSPGTGASYEQYF
TRBJ2-5 | - | TRBV10-2 | few | TGCGCCAGCAGTTTTGACAGCTTCCAAGAGACCCAGTACTTC | CASSFDSFQETQYF
TRBJ1-5 | TRBD1 | TRBV28 | once | TGTGCCAGCAGATCCGGGACAGGGGGTCCTTATAGCAATCAGCCCCAGCATTTT | CASRSGTGGPYSNQPQHF
TRBJ2-1 | TRBD1 | TRBV5-1 | - | TGCGCCAGCAGCTTGGAGCCCTCAGGGGGCGCCGGTCAGTTCTTC | CASSLEPSGGAGQFF
TRBJ2-7 | - | TRBV6-5 | few | TGTGCCAGCAGTTTCGGTAGCGTCCCCTACGAGCAGTACTTC | CASSFGSVPYEQYF
TRBJ2-3 | - | TRBV2 | - | TGTGCCAGCAGTGAAGCTACTAGCACAGATACGCAGTATTTT | CASSEATSTDTQYF
TRBJ1-3 | - | TRBV6-6 | - | TGTGCCAGCAGTCTAGGGGTGGATGGAAACACCATATATTTT | CASSLGVDGNTIYF
TRBJ2-5 | TRBD1 | TRBV29-1 | - | TGCATCAGATACCCCTCGGCCCGAACAGGGGACCAGTACTTC | CIRYPSARTGDQYF
TRBJ2-7 | TRBD2 | TRBV7-2 | - | TGTGCCAGCAGCTTAATCAGCGGGAGTCTCTCCTACGAGCAGTACTTC | CASSLISGSLSYEQYF
TRBJ2-3 | - | TRBV4-3 | - | TGCGCCAGCAGCCAAGAAGCCGCCGGCATGCGGGGGCGTTCTAGCACAGATACGCAGTATTTT | CASSQEAAGMRGRSSTDTQYF
TRBJ1-1 | - | TRBV24-1 | - | TGTGCCACCAGTGAAACCAGGGCTTTTAACACTGAAGCTTTCTTT | CATSETRAFNTEAFF
TRBJ1-2 | - | TRBV5-1 | once | TGCGCCAGCAGCTTGGCCACTAACTATGGCTACACCTTC | CASSLATNYGYTF
TRBJ2-1 | - | TRBV6-2/TRBV6-3 | - | TGTGCCAGCAGTATCGGGGTACTCCACAATGAGCAGTTCTTC | CASSIGVLHNEQFF
TRBJ2-7 | - | TRBV18 | - | TGTGCCAGCTCACCGGGACTCCTCTACGAGCAGTACTTC | CASSPGLLYEQYF
TRBJ2-7 | - | TRBV13 | - | TGTGCCAGCAGCTCTCTCCTCGGGGTGGGCGAGCAGTACTTC | CASSSLLGVGEQYF
TRBJ1-1 | - | TRBV6-5 | once | TGTGCCAGCAGATCAGGAAACACTGAAGCTTTCTTT | CASRSGNTEAFF